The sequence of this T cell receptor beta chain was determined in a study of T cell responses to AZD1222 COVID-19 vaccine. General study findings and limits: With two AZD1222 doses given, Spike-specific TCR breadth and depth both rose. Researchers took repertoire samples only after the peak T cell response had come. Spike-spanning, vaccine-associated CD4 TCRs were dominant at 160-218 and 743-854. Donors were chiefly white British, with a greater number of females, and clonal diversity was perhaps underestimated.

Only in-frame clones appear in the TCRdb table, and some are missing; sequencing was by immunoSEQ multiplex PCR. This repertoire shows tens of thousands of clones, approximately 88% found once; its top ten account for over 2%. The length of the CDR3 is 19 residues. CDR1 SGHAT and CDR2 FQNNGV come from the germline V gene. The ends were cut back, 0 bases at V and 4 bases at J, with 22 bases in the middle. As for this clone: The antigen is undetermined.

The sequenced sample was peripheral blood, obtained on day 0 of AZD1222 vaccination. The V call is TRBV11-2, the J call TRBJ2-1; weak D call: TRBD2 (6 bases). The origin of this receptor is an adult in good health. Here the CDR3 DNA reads TGTGCCAGCAGCTTAGACCATTCCCTTGCGGGGCCCTTATACAATGAGCAGTTCTTC. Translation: CASSLDHSLAGPLYNEQFF. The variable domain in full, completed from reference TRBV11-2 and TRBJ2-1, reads EAGVAQSPRYKIIEKRQSVAFWCNPISGHATLYWYQQILGQGPKLLIQFQNNGVVDDSQLPKDRFSAERLKGVDSTLKIQPAKLEDSAVYLCASSLDHSLAGPLYNEQFFGPGTRLTVL.